A selection of T cell receptor beta chains follows, all from one sample in a study of identical twins. TCRdb redid the calling of the 5' RACE reads with MiXCR, one entry per CDR3 protein. Of 500,000 to 550,000 distinct CDR3 sequences in the sample, 20% to 25% are singletons; the top ten hold approximately 0.5%. These sequences were also reported in another study, on yellow fever vaccine responses in identical twins.

The sample was CD4+ T cells sorted from blood. These receptors were collected from a woman under 30 in good health. The CDR3 runs from the conserved cysteine through the conserved F or W. A D gene is named only where the DNA matches it firmly. Only part of the rows carry a size: once, few, many, or a class if the clone is expanded.

TRBD2 15 TRBJ2-3 . TRBV9 TGTGCCAGCAGCGTGACTAGCGGGAGAACAGATACGCAGTATTTT CASSVTSGRTDTQYF
TRBD2 16 TRBJ2-3 few TRBV20-1 TGCAGTGCTGGAGAAGCGGGAGGGCCGCGTGTTGATACGCAGTATTTT CSAGEAGGPRVDTQYF
. 13 TRBJ2-1 few TRBV7-2 TGTGCCAGCAGCTTAGAATTCTACCGGGAGCAGTTCTTC CASSLEFYREQFF
TRBD1 16 TRBJ1-2 . TRBV29-1 TGCAGCGTTGAAGATCTCCGGGACAGATTTAACTATGGCTACACCTTC CSVEDLRDRFNYGYTF
. 15 TRBJ2-1 few TRBV14 TGTGCCAGCACCCCGGGGACCGAGTCGCTCAATGAGCAGTTCTTC CASTPGTESLNEQFF
TRBD2 16 TRBJ2-2 . TRBV5-1 TGCGCCAGCAGCTACGGACTAGCGGGAAACACCGGGGAGCTGTTTTTT CASSYGLAGNTGELFF
TRBD2 14 TRBJ2-2 . TRBV14 TGTGCCAGCGGGACTAGCGGGAACACCGGGGAGCTGTTTTTT CASGTSGNTGELFF
TRBD1 17 TRBJ1-4 . TRBV27 TGTGCCAGCGCGGACCCCGGGACAGCCTTCACTAATGAAAAACTGTTTTTT CASADPGTAFTNEKLFF
. 14 TRBJ1-2 few TRBV27 TGTGCCAGCAGCCGATCAGGAGGAGGATATGGCTACACCTTC CASSRSGGGYGYTF
TRBD2 18 TRBJ2-1 . TRBV15 TGTGCCACCAGCAGATCCCCTCGCGGGGGAGTGAGGGTAGGGGAGCAGTTCTTC CATSRSPRGGVRVGEQFF
TRBD2 16 TRBJ2-3 . TRBV11-2 TGTGCCAGCAGCTTAGTTTCTAGCGGGGGGGCAGATACGCAGTATTTT CASSLVSSGGADTQYF
. 12 TRBJ2-5 . TRBV20-1 TGCAGTGCTAGACAGTCCCACGAGACCCAGTACTTC CSARQSHETQYF
. 15 TRBJ2-2 . TRBV7-9 TGTGCCAGCAGCTTAGAACAGGGCTACACCGGGGAGCTGTTTTTT CASSLEQGYTGELFF
. 15 TRBJ1-1 many TRBV7-8 TGTGCCAGCAGCTCTCCAACAGGGACGAACACTGAAGCTTTCTTT CASSSPTGTNTEAFF
. 13 TRBJ1-2 few TRBV12-3/TRBV12-4 TGTGCCAGCAGTCCCGACAGGACCGGTGGCTACACCTTC CASSPDRTGGYTF
TRBD2 17 TRBJ2-1 few TRBV27 TGTGCCAGCAGCCCCCGACTAGCGGGAGAGTTAAGCAATGAGCAGTTCTTC CASSPRLAGELSNEQFF
TRBD1 14 TRBJ1-2 . TRBV4-1 TGCGCCAGCAGCTCACAGGGGCTTAACTATGGCTACACCTTC CASSSQGLNYGYTF
TRBD2 14 TRBJ2-1 few TRBV24-1 TGTGCCACCAGTGATCCCAGCGGGAACTATGAGCAGTTCTTC CATSDPSGNYEQFF
. 11 TRBJ2-5 few TRBV20-1 TGCAGTGCTAGAGAGGGAGAGACCCAGTACTTC CSAREGETQYF
TRBD2 15 TRBJ2-2 many TRBV20-1 TGCAGTGCTAGAGGACTAGCGGGGAACACCGGGGAGCTGTTTTTT CSARGLAGNTGELFF
. 16 TRBJ2-4 few TRBV20-1 TGCAGTGCTCTTTCGGGAGTCGATCCACGTAAAAACATTCAGTACTTC CSALSGVDPRKNIQYF
TRBD1 16 TRBJ1-5 . TRBV5-6 TGTGCCAGCAGCTTGGCCCACAGGGGTAGCAATCAGCCCCAGCATTTT CASSLAHRGSNQPQHF
TRBD1 15 TRBJ1-5 . TRBV20-1 TGCAGTGCTGGGGGTGGGACAGGGGGCAATCAGCCCCAGCATTTT CSAGGGTGGNQPQHF
. 16 TRBJ1-5 . TRBV12-3/TRBV12-4 TGTGCCAGCAGATCCGGACAGATCTATAGCAATCAGCCCCAGCATTTT CASRSGQIYSNQPQHF
TRBD2 15 TRBJ2-1 . TRBV7-9 TGTGCCAGCAGCTTGAATAGCGGGAGTGGCAATGAGCAGTTCTTC CASSLNSGSGNEQFF
. 16 TRBJ2-2 few TRBV7-9 TGTGCCAGCAGCCCACTAGGGGATTTGAACACCGGGGAGCTGTTTTTT CASSPLGDLNTGELFF
TRBD1 14 TRBJ2-5 few TRBV5-1 TGCGCCAGCAGCTCCGTCGGGACAGAAGAGACCCAGTACTTC CASSSVGTEETQYF
. 15 TRBJ2-1 . TRBV4-1 TGCGCCAGCAGCCCAGTTAGCGGAAGATACAATGAGCAGTTCTTC CASSPVSGRYNEQFF
TRBD2 17 TRBJ2-2 . TRBV4-1 TGCGCCAGCAGCCCATATGGCGGGGCGACTAGCGCCGGGGAGCTGTTTTTT CASSPYGGATSAGELFF
TRBD2 15 TRBJ2-3 . TRBV6-5 TGTGCCAGCAGTTATGCTAGCGGGACCCCGGGGGGGCAGTATTTT CASSYASGTPGGQYF
TRBD1 20 TRBJ2-1 . TRBV7-6 TGTGCCAGCAGCTTAAAACGACCGGGACAGGGGGAGGGTCGGCACAATGAGCAGTTCTTC CASSLKRPGQGEGRHNEQFF
. 15 TRBJ1-5 few TRBV12-3/TRBV12-4 TGTGCCAGCAGTTTGGCGCGGAATAGCAATCAGCCCCAGCATTTT CASSLARNSNQPQHF
TRBD1 13 TRBJ1-6 . TRBV7-3 TGTGCCAGCAGCTCAGGGGGAAATTCACCCCTCCACTTT CASSSGGNSPLHF
. 13 TRBJ1-2 few TRBV2 TGTGCCAGCAGGACCAATAATGGCTATGGCTACACCTTC CASRTNNGYGYTF
. 13 TRBJ1-1 once TRBV10-3 TGTGCCGCGGGGGGGGGCCTGGGAACTGAAGCTTTCTTT CAAGGGLGTEAFF
. 13 TRBJ1-1 . TRBV12-3/TRBV12-4 TGTGCCAGCAGCCCATCCACTTGGGTACAAGCTTTCTTT CASSPSTWVQAFF
. 15 TRBJ1-4 . TRBV6-1 TGTGCCAGCAGCCACTATGGGGGGTCGGATGAAAAACTGTTTTTT CASSHYGGSDEKLFF
TRBD2 16 TRBJ2-2 . TRBV2 TGTGCCAGCCGGATAATGGCGGGGGGGAACACCGGGGAGCTGTTTTTT CASRIMAGGNTGELFF
. 13 TRBJ2-5 . TRBV20-1 TGCAGTGCTGGGGAGGCTATGGGTGAGACCCAGTACTTC CSAGEAMGETQYF
. 14 TRBJ2-2 . TRBV20-1 TGCAGTGCTAGAGTAGAGGCTCAGGCCGGGGAGCTGTTTTTT CSARVEAQAGELFF
TRBD2 14 TRBJ2-3 few TRBV12-3/TRBV12-4 TGTGCCAGCAGTATGACTAGCATCCCAGATACGCAGTATTTT CASSMTSIPDTQYF
. 14 TRBJ2-1 few TRBV3-1 TGTGCCAGCAGCCCTCGGACACTTAACAATGAGCAGTTCTTC CASSPRTLNNEQFF
. 17 TRBJ2-1 many TRBV5-5 TGTGCCAGCAGTCCCTCTTCTTGGGGGGGCTTGATTAGTGAGCAGTTCTTC CASSPSSWGGLISEQFF
. 16 TRBJ2-7 . TRBV29-1 TGCAGCGTTGATGGCGGGACGGGGAGAAGCTCCTACGAGCAGTACTTC CSVDGGTGRSSYEQYF
. 17 TRBJ2-2 . TRBV7-9 TGTGCCAGCAGCCCCGGGGTCAGAAGTTCGAACACCGGGGAGCTGTTTTTT CASSPGVRSSNTGELFF
. 13 TRBJ2-1 . TRBV20-1 TGCAGTGCTAGTCAGGACCTTACTCCTGAGCAGTTCTTC CSASQDLTPEQFF
. 12 TRBJ1-1 . TRBV12-3/TRBV12-4 TGTGCCAGCAGCCCAGGGTGGTCTGAAGCTTTCTTT CASSPGWSEAFF
. 12 TRBJ2-1 . TRBV20-1 TGCAGTGCCCCCGGGACCAACAATGAGCAGTTCTTC CSAPGTNNEQFF
. 16 TRBJ2-5 . TRBV29-1 TGCAGCGCTGCCGTGGGGAGGAGTGGGAAATTAGAGACCCAGTACTTC CSAAVGRSGKLETQYF
. 15 TRBJ1-4 few TRBV2 TGTGCCAGCAATGAAGGCGGTTTAACTAATGAAAAACTGTTTTTT CASNEGGLTNEKLFF
TRBD1 15 TRBJ1-5 few TRBV12-3/TRBV12-4 TGTGCCAGCAGTTTACAAGGACAGGCTAATCAGCCCCAGCATTTT CASSLQGQANQPQHF